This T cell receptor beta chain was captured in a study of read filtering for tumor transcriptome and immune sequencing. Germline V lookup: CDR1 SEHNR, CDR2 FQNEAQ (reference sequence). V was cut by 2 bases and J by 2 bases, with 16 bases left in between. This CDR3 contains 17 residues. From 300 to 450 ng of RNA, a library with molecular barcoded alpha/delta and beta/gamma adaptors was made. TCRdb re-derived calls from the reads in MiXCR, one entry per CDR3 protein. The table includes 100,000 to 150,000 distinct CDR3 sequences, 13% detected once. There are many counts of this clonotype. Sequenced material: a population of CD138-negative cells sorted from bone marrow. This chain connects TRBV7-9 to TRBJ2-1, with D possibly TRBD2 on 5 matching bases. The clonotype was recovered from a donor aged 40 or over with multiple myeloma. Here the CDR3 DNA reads TGTGCCAGCAGCTTACCCCGTTCCAGCGGTCCCTACAATGAGCAGTTCTTC. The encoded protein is CASSLPRSSGPYNEQFF.